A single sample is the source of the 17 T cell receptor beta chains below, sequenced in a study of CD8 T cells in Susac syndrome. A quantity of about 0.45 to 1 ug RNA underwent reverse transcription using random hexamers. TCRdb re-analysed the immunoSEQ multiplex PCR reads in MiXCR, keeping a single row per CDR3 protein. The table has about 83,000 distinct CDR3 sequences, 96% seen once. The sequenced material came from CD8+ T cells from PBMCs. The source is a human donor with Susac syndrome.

CDR3 residues: CASSILPGFYNEQFF. In DNA, the CDR3 is TGTGCCAGTAGTATTCTTCCCGGATTCTACAATGAGCAGTTCTTC. The chain uses TRBV19 and TRBJ2-1; D ambiguous. This CDR3 has 15 amino acids. The germline V and J ends were trimmed by 3 bases and 3 bases, with 12 bases remaining between them. Germline V gene lookup returns CDR1 LNHDA and CDR2 SQIVND (reference sequence). The whole variable domain, remainder taken from reference TRBV19 and TRBJ2-1, is DGGITQSPKYLFRKEGQNVTLSCEQNLNHDAMYWYRQDPGQGLRLIYYSQIVNDFQKGDIAEGYSVSREKKESFPLTVTSAQKNPTAFYLCASSILPGFYNEQFFGPGTRLTVL.

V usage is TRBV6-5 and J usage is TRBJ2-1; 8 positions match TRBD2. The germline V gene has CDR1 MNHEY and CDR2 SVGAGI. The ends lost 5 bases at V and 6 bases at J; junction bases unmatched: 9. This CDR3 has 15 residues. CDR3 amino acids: CASSLAGGGVNEQFF. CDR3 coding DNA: TGTGCCAGCAGTCTTGCGGGGGGTGGGGTCAATGAGCAGTTCTTC.

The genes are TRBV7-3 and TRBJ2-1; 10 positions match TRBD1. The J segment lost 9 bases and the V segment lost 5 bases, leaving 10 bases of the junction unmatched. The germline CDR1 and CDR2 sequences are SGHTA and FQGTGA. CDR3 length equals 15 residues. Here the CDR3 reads CASSVTGGDRGEQFF. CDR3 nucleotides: TGTGCCAGCAGCGTCACAGGGGGGGACAGGGGTGAGCAGTTCTTC.

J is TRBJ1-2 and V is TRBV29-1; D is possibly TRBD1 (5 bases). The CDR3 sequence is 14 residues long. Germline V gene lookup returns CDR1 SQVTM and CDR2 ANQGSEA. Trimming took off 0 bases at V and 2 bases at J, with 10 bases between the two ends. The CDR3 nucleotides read TGCAGCGTTGAAGATGGAGGGGCGAACTATGGCTACACCTTC. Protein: CSVEDGGANYGYTF. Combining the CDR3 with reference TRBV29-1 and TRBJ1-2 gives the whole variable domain SAVISQKPSRDICQRGTSLTIQCQVDSQVTMMFWYRQQPGQSLTLIATANQGSEATYESGFVIDKFPISRPNLTFSTLTVSNMSPEDSSIYLCSVEDGGANYGYTFGSGTRLTVV.

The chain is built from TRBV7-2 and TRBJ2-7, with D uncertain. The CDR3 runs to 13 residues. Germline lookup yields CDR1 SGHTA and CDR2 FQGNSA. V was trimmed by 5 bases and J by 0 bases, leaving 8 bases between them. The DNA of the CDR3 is TGTGCCAGCAGCCACACGAACTCCTACGAGCAGTACTTC. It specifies CASSHTNSYEQYF. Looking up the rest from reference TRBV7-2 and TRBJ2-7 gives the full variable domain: GAGVSQSPSNKVTEKGKDVELRCDPISGHTALYWYRQSLGQGLEFLIYFQGNSAPDKSGLPSDRFSAERTGGSVSTLTIQRTQQEDSAVYLCASSHTNSYEQYFGPGTRLTVT.

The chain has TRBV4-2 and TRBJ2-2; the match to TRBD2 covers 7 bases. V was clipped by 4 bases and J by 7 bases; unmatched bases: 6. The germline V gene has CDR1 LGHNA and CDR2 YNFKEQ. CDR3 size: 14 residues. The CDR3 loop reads CASSPASGGGELFF. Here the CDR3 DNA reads TGTGCCAGCAGCCCCGCGTCGGGGGGCGGGGAGCTGTTTTTT.

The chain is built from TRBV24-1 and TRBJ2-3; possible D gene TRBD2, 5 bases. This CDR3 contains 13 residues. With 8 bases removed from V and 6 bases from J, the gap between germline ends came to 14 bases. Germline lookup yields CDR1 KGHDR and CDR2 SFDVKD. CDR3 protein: CATKGGSRDTQYF. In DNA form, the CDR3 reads TGTGCCACCAAGGGCGGGTCCAGGGATACGCAGTATTTT.

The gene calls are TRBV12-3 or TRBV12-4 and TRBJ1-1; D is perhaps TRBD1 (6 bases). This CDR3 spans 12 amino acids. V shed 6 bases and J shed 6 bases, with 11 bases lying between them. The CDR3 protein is CASSHDRPEAFF. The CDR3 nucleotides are TGTGCCAGCAGCCATGACAGGCCTGAAGCTTTCTTT.

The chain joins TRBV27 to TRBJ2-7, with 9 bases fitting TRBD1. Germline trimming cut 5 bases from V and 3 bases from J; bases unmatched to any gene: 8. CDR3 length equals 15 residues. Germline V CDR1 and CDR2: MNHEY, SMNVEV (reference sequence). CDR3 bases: TGTGCCAGCAGTATCGCGGGACAGGGCTTCTACGAGCAGTACTTC. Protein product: CASSIAGQGFYEQYF.

Here the CDR3 reads CASSPSTATYEQYF. In DNA form, the CDR3 reads TGTGCCAGCAGCCCCTCCACAGCGACCTACGAGCAGTACTTC. The V gene is TRBV7-9, the J gene TRBJ2-7; D gene uncertain. The germline V gene encodes CDR1 SEHNR and CDR2 FQNEAQ (reference sequence). Trimming took off 5 bases at V and 2 bases at J, with 13 bases between the two ends. The CDR3 has 14 amino acids.

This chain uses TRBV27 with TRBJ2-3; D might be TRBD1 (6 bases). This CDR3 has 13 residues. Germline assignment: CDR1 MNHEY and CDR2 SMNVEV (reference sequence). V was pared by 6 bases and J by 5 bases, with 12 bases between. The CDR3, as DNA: TGTGCCAGCAGCCCAACAGGGTTAGATACGCAGTATTTT. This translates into CASSPTGLDTQYF.

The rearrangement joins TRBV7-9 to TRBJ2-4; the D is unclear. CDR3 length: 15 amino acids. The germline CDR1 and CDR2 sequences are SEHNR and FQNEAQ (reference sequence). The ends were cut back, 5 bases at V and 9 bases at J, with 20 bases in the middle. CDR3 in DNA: TGTGCCAGCAGCCCCCCGAGCCAGTCCGCTGGCATTCAGTACTTC. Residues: CASSPPSQSAGIQYF.

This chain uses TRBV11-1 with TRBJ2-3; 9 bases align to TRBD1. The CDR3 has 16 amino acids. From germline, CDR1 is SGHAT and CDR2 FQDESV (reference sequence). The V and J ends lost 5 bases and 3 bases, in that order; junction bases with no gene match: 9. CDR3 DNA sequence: TGTGCCAGCAGCCAGTCCCGGGACAGGGCGACAGATACGCAGTATTTT. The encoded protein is CASSQSRDRATDTQYF.

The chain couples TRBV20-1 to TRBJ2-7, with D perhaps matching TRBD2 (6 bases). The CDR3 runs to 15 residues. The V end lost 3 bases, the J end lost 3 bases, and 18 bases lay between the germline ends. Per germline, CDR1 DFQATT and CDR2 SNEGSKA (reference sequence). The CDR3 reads CSASPPSWGDYEQYF. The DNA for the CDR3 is TGCAGTGCTAGCCCGCCAAGCTGGGGGGACTACGAGCAGTACTTC.

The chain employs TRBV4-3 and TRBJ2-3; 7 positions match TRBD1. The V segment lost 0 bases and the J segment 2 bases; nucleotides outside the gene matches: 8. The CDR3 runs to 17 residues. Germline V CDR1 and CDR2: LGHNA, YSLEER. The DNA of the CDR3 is TGCGCCAGCAGCCAAGATCCGAGGACAGGAATCACAGATACGCAGTATTTT. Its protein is CASSQDPRTGITDTQYF.

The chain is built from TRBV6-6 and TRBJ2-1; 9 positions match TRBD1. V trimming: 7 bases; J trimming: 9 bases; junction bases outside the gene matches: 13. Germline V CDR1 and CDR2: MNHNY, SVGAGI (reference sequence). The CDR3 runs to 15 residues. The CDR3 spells CASILRDRVVSEQFF. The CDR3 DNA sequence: TGTGCCAGCATACTCCGGGACAGGGTTGTAAGTGAGCAGTTCTTC.

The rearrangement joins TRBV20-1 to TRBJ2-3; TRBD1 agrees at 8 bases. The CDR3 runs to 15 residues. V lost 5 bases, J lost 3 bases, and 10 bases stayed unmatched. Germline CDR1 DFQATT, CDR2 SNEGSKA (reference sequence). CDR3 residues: CSALLRGRGTDTQYF. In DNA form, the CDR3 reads TGCAGTGCTCTCCTCAGGGGGCGCGGAACAGATACGCAGTATTTT.